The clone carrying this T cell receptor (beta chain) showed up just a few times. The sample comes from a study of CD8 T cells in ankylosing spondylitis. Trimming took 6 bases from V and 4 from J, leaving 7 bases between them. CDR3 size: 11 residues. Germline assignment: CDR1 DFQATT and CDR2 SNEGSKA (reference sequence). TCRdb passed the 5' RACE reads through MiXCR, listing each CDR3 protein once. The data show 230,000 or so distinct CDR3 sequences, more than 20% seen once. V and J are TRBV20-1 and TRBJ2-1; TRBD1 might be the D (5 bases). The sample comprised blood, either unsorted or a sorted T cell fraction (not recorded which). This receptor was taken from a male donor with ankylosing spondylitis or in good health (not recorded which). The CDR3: CSARQYNEQFF. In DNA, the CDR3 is TGCAGTGCAAGACAGTACAATGAGCAGTTCTTC.